The following is a T cell receptor beta chain sequence with its context. The CDR3 is 14 amino acids. Unmatched junction bases numbered 2, after V lost 1 base and J lost 6 bases. In germline, CDR1 is SEHNR, CDR2 FQNEAQ (reference sequence). These data come from a study of shared clonotypes between healthy human individuals. Assay: immunoSEQ multiplex PCR; the TCRdb copy retains only in-frame clones and omits some. The sample holds about 2 million clones; roughly 94% are singletons and the top ten take 0.95% to 1.5%. Naivety among CD8 cells was defined by CD45RO negativity and positive CCR7 selection, thereby excluding terminally differentiated effector memory CD45RA+ cells.

Sequenced input: naive CD8+ T cells sorted from blood. This TCR was sampled from a man aged 18 to 35 in good health. The chain carries TRBV7-9 and TRBJ1-5; 8 bases align to TRBD1. The CDR3 DNA follows: TGTGCCAGCAGCTTAGGACAGGGGCCTCAGCCCCAGCATTTT. This gives the protein CASSLGQGPQPQHF.